This TCR beta chain was recovered during a study of control samples from healthy donors and cancer patients. Some clones are missing from TCRdb's copy, which holds only in-frame ones; the method was immunoSEQ multiplex PCR. The sample has fewer than 95,000 clones, 85% seen once. The V end lost 1 base, the J end lost 1 base, and 11 bases lay between the germline ends. This CDR3 is built from 16 residues. Germline CDR1 and CDR2: SGHDN and FVKESK. This clone was found once. The material sequenced was blood. The clonotype was recovered from a woman between 40 and 50 years old in good health. The rearrangement links TRBV14 to TRBJ1-5; possible D gene TRBD1, 5 bases. The CDR3 is CASSQGRGRSNQPQHF. The CDR3 DNA reads TGTGCCAGCAGCCAAGGTAGGGGTAGGAGCAATCAGCCCCAGCATTTT.